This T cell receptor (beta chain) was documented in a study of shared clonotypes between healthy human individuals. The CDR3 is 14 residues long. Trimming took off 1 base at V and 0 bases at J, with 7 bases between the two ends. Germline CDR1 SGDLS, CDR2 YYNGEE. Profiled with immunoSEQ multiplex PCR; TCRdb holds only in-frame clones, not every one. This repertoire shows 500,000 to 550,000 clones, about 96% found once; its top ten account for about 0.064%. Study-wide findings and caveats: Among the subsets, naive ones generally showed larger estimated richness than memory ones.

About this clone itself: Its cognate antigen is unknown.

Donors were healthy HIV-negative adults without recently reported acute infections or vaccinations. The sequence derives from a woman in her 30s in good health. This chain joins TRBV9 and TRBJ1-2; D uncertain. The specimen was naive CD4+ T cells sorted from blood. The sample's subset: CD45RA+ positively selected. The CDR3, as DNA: TGTGCCAGCAGCGTATACGGCGCTAACTATGGCTACACCTTC. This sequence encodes CASSVYGANYGYTF.